Below are 27 T cell receptor beta chains sequenced from a single sample in a study of T cell responses to AZD1222 COVID-19 vaccine listed by TCRdb under 2021. Interpreted using the paper, the time point label stands for: baseline before first vaccination. Libraries were made using the immunoSEQ multiplex PCR assay. Here the immuneACCESS table is served through TCRdb, limited to in-frame sequences with V and J called. Missing clones are a known gap in these copies; in checked studies unresolved V genes cover under half, and the rest lacks a known reason. The sample contains around 120,000 clones, about 92% of them found a single time. The ten most abundant clones make up roughly 1.1% of the sample. The sequencing here drew on peripheral blood, taken on day 0 of AZD1222 vaccination. These receptors all come from an adult in good health.

The chain couples TRBV28 to TRBJ2-7, with 9 nucleotides matching TRBD1. After removal of 5 bases from V and 5 bases from J, the junction contained 13 bases not matched to a gene. This CDR3 spans 16 amino acids. CDR1 is MDHEN, CDR2 SYDVKM, per germline. The DNA of the CDR3 is TGTGCCAGCAGTCCATTCGGGGGACAGGGCGTCGACGAGCAGTACTTC. It encodes CASSPFGGQGVDEQYF.

The gene calls are TRBV5-4 and TRBJ1-1, with D tentatively TRBD1 (5 bases). Germline V gives CDR1 SGHNT, CDR2 YYREEE (reference sequence). V lost 0 bases to trimming and J lost 1 base, with 10 bases between them. CDR3 length: 15 amino acids. The CDR3 nucleotides read TGTGCCAGCAGCTTGGTGGGGGTCCCGAACACTGAAGCTTTCTTT. Protein sequence: CASSLVGVPNTEAFF.

V usage is TRBV24-1 and J usage is TRBJ2-3; D is undetermined. CDR3 length equals 13 residues. The V gene lost 4 bases and the J gene lost 3 bases, with 7 bases spanning the gap. Germline V gene data show CDR1 as KGHDR and CDR2 as SFDVKD. CDR3 DNA sequence: TGTGCCACCAGTGACGGGTGGACAGATACGCAGTATTTT. The encoded protein is CATSDGWTDTQYF.

This chain joins TRBV6-6 and TRBJ2-5; D gene uncertain. Trimming removed 0 bases from V and 4 bases from J, with 6 bases in between. The CDR3 contains 13 residues. Germline V CDR1 and CDR2: MNHNY, SVGAGI (reference sequence). The DNA for the CDR3 is TGTGCCAGCAGTTACTCGATTTCAGAGACCCAGTACTTC. This sequence encodes CASSYSISETQYF.

This rearrangement joins TRBV9 to TRBJ2-1; 10 bases agree with TRBD2. The CDR3 is made up of 16 amino acids. Germline V gives CDR1 SGDLS, CDR2 YYNGEE. The V segment lost 3 bases and the J segment 2 bases; nucleotides outside the gene matches: 5. DNA of the CDR3: TGTGCCAGCAGCGACCTAAGCGGGGGGGCCTACAATGAGCAGTTCTTC. Protein product: CASSDLSGGAYNEQFF.

This clone turned up a few times. The genes are TRBV15 and TRBJ2-1; 7 bases map to TRBD2. Trimming took 10 bases from V and 7 from J; bases not matched to a gene: 10. This CDR3 is built from 13 residues. CDR1 LNHNV and CDR2 YYDKDF come from the germline V gene (reference sequence). The CDR3 loop is CAINRDYLNEQFF. The CDR3 DNA reads as TGTGCCATCAACCGGGACTACCTAAATGAGCAGTTCTTC.

This rearrangement joins TRBV12-3 or TRBV12-4 to TRBJ2-3; D remains ambiguous. Trimming stripped 0 bases from V and 7 bases from J, with 5 bases between. The CDR3 consists of 12 residues. CDR3 amino acids: CASSLATHTQYF. The DNA for the CDR3 is TGTGCCAGCAGTTTAGCGACACATACGCAGTATTTT.

The chain employs TRBV10-3 and TRBJ2-7; D is uncertain. The CDR3 runs to 15 residues. The V gene lost 6 bases and the J gene lost 3 bases, with 18 bases spanning the gap. Per the germline V gene, CDR1 is ENHRY and CDR2 is SYGVKD. CDR3 in amino acids: CAISAERATDYEQYF. CDR3 bases: TGTGCCATCAGCGCCGAGAGAGCGACGGACTACGAGCAGTACTTC.

A single count supports this clone. The V and J genes are TRBV10-3 and TRBJ1-1, with D hard to call. The CDR3 sequence is 13 residues long. CDR1 is ENHRY, CDR2 SYGVKD, per germline. V lost 7 bases, J lost 4 bases, and 13 bases lay in between. The DNA for the CDR3 is TGTGCCATCAAAACCGTTGCGGTCACTGAAGCTTTCTTT. Protein product: CAIKTVAVTEAFF.

The chain joins TRBV2 to TRBJ2-7; TRBD1 is a possible D gene (6 bases). Germline assignment: CDR1 SNHLY and CDR2 FYNNEI. V was clipped by 7 bases and J by 2 bases, with 18 bases between them. The CDR3 spans 15 residues. The CDR3 sequence: CASIPTGSRTYEQYF. The CDR3 DNA follows: TGTGCCAGCATCCCGACAGGCTCACGAACCTACGAGCAGTACTTC.

This chain joins TRBV3-1 (or the pseudogene TRBV3-2) and TRBJ2-3; 12 bases map to TRBD2. Unmatched junction bases numbered 0, after V lost 1 base and J lost 4 bases. The CDR3 consists of 15 residues. Per the germline V gene, CDR1 is LGHDT and CDR2 is YNNKEL (reference sequence). CDR3 bases: TGTGCCAGCAGCCAAGGACTAGCGGGAGCAGATACGCAGTATTTT. Amino acids: CASSQGLAGADTQYF.

The rearrangement joins TRBV6-6 to TRBJ2-7; 8 nucleotides agree with TRBD1. From germline, CDR1 is MNHNY and CDR2 SVGAGI (reference sequence). V dropped 5 bases and J dropped 3; count of bases not matched to a gene: 15. The length of the CDR3 is 17 residues. CDR3: CASSPRGQGEFFYEQYF. The DNA for the CDR3 is TGTGCCAGCAGTCCCCGAGGACAGGGAGAATTTTTCTACGAGCAGTACTTC.

The rearrangement uses TRBV5-1 and TRBJ2-5; no definite D call. Trimming pared 1 base from V and 3 bases from J, leaving 10 bases between. Germline-derived CDR1 and CDR2 are SGHRS and YFSETQ. The CDR3 covers 14 residues. The CDR3 sequence: CASSLWGDEETQYF. The CDR3 coding sequence is TGCGCCAGCAGCTTGTGGGGTGACGAAGAGACCCAGTACTTC.

CDR3: CSASTGTGQPQHF. DNA of the CDR3: TGCAGTGCTAGTACCGGGACTGGACAGCCCCAGCATTTT. V gene TRBV20-1 combines with J gene TRBJ1-5; a weak D match, TRBD1 (5 bases). Germline V gene sequence: CDR1 DFQATT, CDR2 SNEGSKA (reference sequence). There are 13 residues in the CDR3. The V end lost 3 bases, the J end lost 7 bases, and 13 bases lay between the germline ends.

The chain has TRBV7-2 and TRBJ2-3; 16 bases map to TRBD2. V gave up 3 bases and J gave up 4 bases; unmatched junction bases: 4. The CDR3 has 17 residues. From germline, CDR1 is SGHTA and CDR2 FQGNSA. The CDR3 is CASSLGLAGGRADTQYF. CDR3 coding DNA: TGTGCCAGCAGCTTGGGACTAGCGGGGGGGCGTGCAGATACGCAGTATTTT. The whole variable domain, remainder taken from reference TRBV7-2 and TRBJ2-3, is GAGVSQSPSNKVTEKGKDVELRCDPISGHTALYWYRQSLGQGLEFLIYFQGNSAPDKSGLPSDRFSAERTGGSVSTLTIQRTQQEDSAVYLCASSLGLAGGRADTQYFGPGTRLTVL.

This clone appeared a single time. The CDR3 DNA reads as TGTGCCAGTAGCACGGGGAGGGGGCTGAACACTGAAGCTTTCTTT. It codes for CASSTGRGLNTEAFF. The rearrangement links TRBV19 to TRBJ1-1, with TRBD1 matching 7 bases. The V and J ends lost 6 bases and 0 bases, in that order; junction bases with no gene match: 7. Germline V gene lookup returns CDR1 LNHDA and CDR2 SQIVND (reference sequence). The CDR3 is 15 amino acids.

The chain combines TRBV6-5 with TRBJ2-7; 9 bases align to TRBD1. CDR1 is MNHEY, CDR2 SVGAGI, per germline. V lost 0 bases, J lost 3 bases, and 3 bases stayed unmatched. This CDR3 spans 15 amino acids. The CDR3 region has the DNA TGTGCCAGCAGTTACTCCTGGACAGGGGACTACGAGCAGTACTTC. Protein: CASSYSWTGDYEQYF.

This clone was detected once. Here the CDR3 reads CASSQGSTMNTEAFF. The CDR3 DNA follows: TGTGCCAGCAGCCAAGGAAGCACCATGAACACTGAAGCTTTCTTT. The rearrangement joins TRBV4-2 to TRBJ1-1, with no clear D. CDR1 is LGHNA, CDR2 YNFKEQ, per germline. V dropped 1 base and J dropped 0 bases, with 9 bases sitting between them. This CDR3 is 15 amino acids long.

The chain is built from TRBV19 and TRBJ2-1, with TRBD2 matching over 13 bases. Germline V CDR1 and CDR2: LNHDA, SQIVND (reference sequence). CDR3 length equals 17 residues. V gave up 4 bases and J gave up 10 bases; unmatched junction bases: 13. This CDR3 reads CASSTKLLAGGLGEQFF. In DNA, the CDR3 is TGTGCCAGTAGTACCAAACTACTAGCGGGGGGGCTTGGGGAGCAGTTCTTC.

Regarding this clone: A read error may account for a junction end that differs from germline. This chain joins TRBV14 and TRBJ2-1; D unresolved. Per germline, CDR1 SGHDN and CDR2 FVKESK. This CDR3 spans 15 amino acids. The CDR3 reads CASSQELASSNEQFF. The CDR3 coding sequence is TGTGCCAGCAGCCAAGAATTGGCATCCTCCAATGAGCAGTTCTTC. The complete variable domain, with remaining parts taken from reference TRBV14 and TRBJ2-1, reads EAGVTQFPSHSVIEKGQTVTLRCDPISGHDNLYWYRRVMGKEIKFLLHFVKESKQDESGMPNNRFLAERTGGTYSTLKVQPAELEDSGVYFCASSQELASSNEQFFGPGTRLTVL.

The chain links TRBV30 to TRBJ1-5, with D perhaps TRBD1 (5 bases). V lost 3 bases to trimming and J lost 5 bases, with 11 bases between them. The CDR3 extends over 13 amino acids. Germline loops: CDR1 GTSNPN, CDR2 SVGIG (reference sequence). Here the CDR3 reads CAWRGQEDQPQHF. The CDR3, as DNA: TGTGCCTGGAGGGGGCAGGAGGATCAGCCCCAGCATTTT.

Ten or more counts support this clone. The chain is built from TRBV7-8 and TRBJ2-5; 7 nucleotides align to TRBD1. The CDR3 has 12 amino acids. The germline gives CDR1 SGHVS, CDR2 FQNEAQ. V shed 4 bases, J shed 5 bases, and the junction held 1 base outside the gene matches. The CDR3 sequence is CASSWGQETQYF. CDR3 DNA sequence: TGTGCCAGCAGCTGGGGACAGGAGACCCAGTACTTC.

This clone appeared a single time. J is TRBJ1-6 and V is TRBV7-9; the D is unclear. Between the trimmed V and J ends, which lost 5 bases and 7 bases, there was a span of 18 bases. Germline assignment: CDR1 SEHNR and CDR2 FQNEAQ (reference sequence). The CDR3 totals 16 residues. CDR3 bases: TGTGCCAGCAGCCCGCGCGATGGAGGTGGAAATTCACCCCTCCACTTT. Its translation is CASSPRDGGGNSPLHF.

V and J are TRBV19 and TRBJ1-1; D call uncertain. Germline CDR1 and CDR2: LNHDA and SQIVND (reference sequence). V lost 5 bases, J lost 3 bases, and 16 bases lay in between. This CDR3 is 15 amino acids long. The CDR3 here is CASSGLTPGDTEAFF. CDR3 DNA: TGTGCCAGTAGTGGGTTGACCCCTGGGGACACTGAAGCTTTCTTT.

The chain links TRBV6-5 to TRBJ2-2; 10 nucleotides match TRBD2. The ends lost 4 bases at V and 4 bases at J; junction bases unmatched: 6. The CDR3 covers 16 residues. Germline CDR1 is MNHEY and CDR2 is SVGAGI. This CDR3 reads CASSSSGTSATGELFF. The DNA of the CDR3 is TGTGCCAGCAGTTCCTCCGGGACTAGCGCCACCGGGGAGCTGTTTTTT.

This rearrangement joins TRBV4-3 to TRBJ1-6, with a weak D call TRBD1 (6 bases). The CDR3 length is 16 residues. Germline V CDR1 and CDR2: LGHNA, YSLEER. V dropped 4 bases and J dropped 7 bases, with 17 bases sitting between them. The CDR3 loop reads CASSREWGAGNSPLHF. CDR3 coding DNA: TGCGCCAGCAGCCGTGAATGGGGGGCGGGCAATTCACCCCTCCACTTT.

This chain joins TRBV19 and TRBJ2-3; 8 bases map to TRBD2. Germline CDR1 reads LNHDA; CDR2 reads SQIVND (reference sequence). J lost 5 bases, V lost 3 bases, and 7 bases had no gene match. The CDR3 contains 15 residues. CDR3 loop: CASSIIRGGGDTQYF. The DNA of the CDR3 is TGTGCCAGTAGTATCATACGGGGGGGAGGAGATACGCAGTATTTT.